This T cell receptor beta chain was retrieved from a study of blood T cells in healthy people across ages. Across the whole study: Template switching retrieved approximately one barcoded beta molecule for each two T cells. Regarding the study as a whole: It was found that TCR beta diversity correlated strongly with the percentage of naive T cells.

Concerning this clonotype: Its specificity is not known.

The germline V gene has CDR1 SGDLS and CDR2 YYNGEE. This CDR3 is built from 14 residues. The V end was cut by 0 bases, the J end by 3 bases, with 10 bases between. Sample-barcoded 5' priming and a J-beta primer mix drove a second PCR of roughly 6 to 12 cycles. Every molecule of cDNA carried a tag from a template-switch adaptor with 12 random nucleotides. MiXCR, applied by TCRdb to the 5' RACE reads, yields one record per CDR3 protein. The sample records hundreds of thousands of distinct CDR3 sequences, 56% being singletons. Total RNA amounts of at least 6 micrograms were extracted per sample. This chain connects TRBV9 to TRBJ2-7; D possibly corresponds to TRBD2 (6 bases). The receptor was isolated from a man aged 40-55 years in good health. The sample was blood. The CDR3 DNA sequence: TGTGCCAGCAGCGTAGGCGGGAAGGGCTACGAGCAGTACTTC. Translating it yields CASSVGGKGYEQYF.